This T cell receptor (beta chain) was captured in a study of blood T cell repertoires in COVID-19 (TCRdb year 2020). About the full investigation: Collaborator samples came from the United States, Italy and Spain and covered acute and convalescent phases of COVID-19. The samples were drawn from two sources: the first 160 participants of the ongoing ImmuneRACE study, and some 1,300 subjects contributed by 6 global collaborators. Where available, HLA class I and class II types were taken from metadata supplied by the sample provider and were not determined by assay-based typing. The repertoires were made available in a free public database intended to serve as a resource for research on the immune response to SARS-CoV-2. Nearly every sample came with metadata listing a de-identified subject ID, COVID-19 status, age in years and sex. Deeply sampled blood TCRbeta repertoires from subjects exposed to, actively infected with, or recovered from COVID-19 were included in the dataset. The prospective study material was composed of cDNA or gDNA derived from T cells, B-cell-depleted T cells, or PBMCs. Findings and caveats that apply to the study as a whole: The quantity of clinical and demographic metadata differed by source and by participant and was supplied without curation.

On this clone: It has no known antigen specificity. Within one base of it there is no much larger clone, and no base qualities were kept. Within the sample, other DNA sequences also encode this same CDR3.

Each collaborating institution followed its own protocols to collect whole blood in K2EDTA tubes. For TCRbeta analysis, collaborators shipped samples as frozen whole blood, isolated PBMCs, or DNA extracted from either of those sample types. Via the germline V gene, CDR1 is SGHTA and CDR2 FQGNSA. The CDR3 contains 14 residues, cysteine and phenylalanine counted. Only the CDR3 portion is preserved as DNA: 42 bases, with reading frame beginning at the first base. V and J are trimmed by 2 bases and 2 bases, and the gene matches miss 1 base of the junction. TCRbeta CDR3 regions were amplified from genomic DNA using the immunoSEQ Assay, a bias-controlled multiplex PCR. In the authors' own workflow: Within the assay, amplification of reference gene primers was used to estimate how many nucleated cells each sample contained. Sequence reads were collapsed and filtered to measure the absolute abundance of every unique TCRbeta CDR3 rearrangement. For each sample, productive Simpson clonality was calculated as the square root of Simpson's diversity index over productive rearrangements. TCRdb provides this immuneACCESS table in a form limited to in-frame rearrangements. Some clones are lacking; in checked studies, under half of them reflect an unresolved V gene, and why the rest are absent is not known. V and J calls plus clone size are reproduced from that table; the DNA served to infer D and trimming. The sample table lists fewer than 500,000 clones, approximately 80% of them with a count of one. The ten largest clonotypes hold roughly 1.1% of the sample.

The sequence is built from TRBV7-2 and TRBJ2-5; 8 nucleotides in the junction match TRBD2. The TCR comes from a human donor with acute or convalescent COVID-19. The donor label of this sample is uncertain. The material sequenced was peripheral blood. This receptor carries the CDR3 CASSLSGGQETQYF. Here is the DNA: TGTGCCAGCAGCTTAAGCGGGGGTCAAGAGACCCAGTACTTC.